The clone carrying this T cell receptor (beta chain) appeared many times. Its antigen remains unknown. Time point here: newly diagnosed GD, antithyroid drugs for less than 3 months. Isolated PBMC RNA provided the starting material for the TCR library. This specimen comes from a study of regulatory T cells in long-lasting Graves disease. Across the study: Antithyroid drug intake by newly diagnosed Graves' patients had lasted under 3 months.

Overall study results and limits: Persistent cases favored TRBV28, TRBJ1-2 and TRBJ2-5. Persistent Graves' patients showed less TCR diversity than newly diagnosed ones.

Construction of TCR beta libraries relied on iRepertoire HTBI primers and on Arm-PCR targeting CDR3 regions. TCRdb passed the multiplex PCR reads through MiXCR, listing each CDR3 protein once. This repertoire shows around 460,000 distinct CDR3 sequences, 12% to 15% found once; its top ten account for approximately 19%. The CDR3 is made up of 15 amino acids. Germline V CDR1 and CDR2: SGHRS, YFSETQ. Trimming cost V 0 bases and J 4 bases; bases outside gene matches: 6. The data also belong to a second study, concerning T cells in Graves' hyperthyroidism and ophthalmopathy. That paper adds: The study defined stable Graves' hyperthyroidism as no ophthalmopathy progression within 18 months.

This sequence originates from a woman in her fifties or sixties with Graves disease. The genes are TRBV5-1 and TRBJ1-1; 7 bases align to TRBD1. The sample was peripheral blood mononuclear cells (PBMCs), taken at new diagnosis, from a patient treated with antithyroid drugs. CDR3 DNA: TGCGCCAGCAGCTTGGCAGGGGGGGTGACCACTGAAGCTTTCTTT. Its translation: CASSLAGGVTTEAFF.